This T cell receptor (beta chain) was sequenced during a study of blood T cell repertoires in COVID-19. The overall study: Whether acute or convalescent, the COVID-19 samples came from the United States, Italy and Spain. T cells, B-cell-depleted T cells, or PBMCs supplied cDNA or gDNA.

Trimming cost V 8 bases and J 3 bases; bases outside gene matches: 11. The CDR3 loop spans 15 amino acids. CDR1 MDHEN and CDR2 SYDVKM come from the germline V gene. Original processing notes: The assay estimated nucleated cells by amplifying reference gene primers. Sequencing used immunoSEQ multiplex PCR; TCRdb keeps in-frame clones, though not all of them. The V and J calls and clone size were taken over from that table, and D and trimming were inferred from the DNA. The data show approximately 160,000 clones, with 65% to 80% seen just once and roughly 7.5% held by the top ten. This clone came up once.

The chain is built from TRBV28 and TRBJ2-7, with TRBD2 identical over 9 bases. The source is a man aged 60 to 75 with acute or convalescent COVID-19. Sequenced sample: peripheral blood. The CDR3 coding sequence is TGTGCCAGCCTTAGGGGGCTAGCGGGGTTCTACGAGCAGTACTTC. Amino acid sequence: CASLRGLAGFYEQYF.